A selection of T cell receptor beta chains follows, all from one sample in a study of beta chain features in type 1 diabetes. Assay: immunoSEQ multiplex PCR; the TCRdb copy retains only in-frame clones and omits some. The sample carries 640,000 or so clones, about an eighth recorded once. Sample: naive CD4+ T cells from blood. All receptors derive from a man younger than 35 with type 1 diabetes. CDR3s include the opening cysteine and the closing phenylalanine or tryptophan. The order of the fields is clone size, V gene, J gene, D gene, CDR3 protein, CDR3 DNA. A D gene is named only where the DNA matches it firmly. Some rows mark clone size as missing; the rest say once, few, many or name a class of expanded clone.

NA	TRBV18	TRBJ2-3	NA	CASSPLPSTDTQYF	TGTGCCAGCTCACCTTTACCTAGCACAGATACGCAGTATTTT
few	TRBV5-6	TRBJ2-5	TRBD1	CASSFSTTGEETQYF	TGTGCCAGCAGCTTTTCCACGACAGGGGAAGAGACCCAGTACTTC
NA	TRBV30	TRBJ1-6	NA	CAWSVGKDSPLHF	TGTGCCTGGAGTGTGGGAAAAGATTCACCCCTCCACTTT
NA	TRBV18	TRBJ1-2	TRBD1	CASSRTGSDGYTF	TGTGCCAGCTCAAGGACAGGAAGTGATGGCTACACCTTC
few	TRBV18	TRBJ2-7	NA	CASSPSGTVPYEQYF	TGTGCCAGCTCACCTTCCGGGACGGTTCCCTACGAGCAGTACTTC
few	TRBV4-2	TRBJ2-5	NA	CASSQDVSTREETQYF	TGTGCCAGCAGCCAAGATGTCTCGACCAGGGAGGAGACCCAGTACTTC
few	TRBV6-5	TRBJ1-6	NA	CASKAGPGTLHF	TGTGCCAGCAAGGCCGGCCCCGGGACCCTCCACTTT
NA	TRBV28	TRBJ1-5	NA	CASSLSGRDQPQHF	TGTGCCAGCAGTTTATCAGGGCGGGATCAGCCCCAGCATTTT
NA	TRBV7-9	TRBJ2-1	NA	CASRSTGSNEQFF	TGTGCCAGCAGGTCAACAGGGTCCAATGAGCAGTTCTTC
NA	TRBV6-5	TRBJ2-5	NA	CASSAQETQYF	TGTGCCAGCAGTGCCCAAGAGACCCAGTACTTC
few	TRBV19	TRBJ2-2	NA	CASRLAVSAGELFF	TGTGCCAGTAGACTAGCTGTCAGCGCCGGGGAGCTGTTTTTT
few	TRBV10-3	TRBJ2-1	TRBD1	CAISTGTVNYNEQFF	TGTGCCATCAGCACCGGGACAGTAAATTACAATGAGCAGTTCTTC
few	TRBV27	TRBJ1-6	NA	CASSLIVGGNSPLHF	TGTGCCAGCAGTTTAATAGTGGGTGGGAATTCACCCCTCCACTTT